This T cell receptor (beta chain) was captured by sequencing in a study of glioma-infiltrating T cells. In regard to this clonotype: The junction shows a germline mismatch at one end, possibly a read error.

The germline CDR1 and CDR2 sequences are MNHEY and SMNVEV (reference sequence). The CDR3 is 14 amino acids. Using RNA template, CDR3s of TCR alpha and beta were amplified with iRepertoire arm-PCR. TCRdb itself ran the multiplex PCR reads through MiXCR, one entry per CDR3 protein. The sample shows roughly 190,000 distinct CDR3 sequences, more than 30% of them seen only once. The sequencing input was glioma tissue, nonneoplastic brain tissue, or PBMCs (not recorded which). The V and J genes are TRBV27 and TRBJ2-1; 10 nucleotides agree with TRBD1. The sequence derives from a human donor with low-grade glioma or glioblastoma, undergoing nonglioma brain surgery, or in good health (not recorded which). CDR3 protein: CARSKTGGHNEKFF. CDR3 nucleotides: TGTGCCAGGAGTAAGACAGGGGGCCACAATGAGAAGTTCTTC.